The sequence of this T cell receptor (beta chain) was determined in a study of cytomegalovirus exposure and HLA in healthy donors (dated by TCRdb to the late 2010s). Study-wide context: According to an earlier analysis of 550 to 750 of the donors, 200 million or so T cells yielded 117 million unique TCR beta sequences and about 300 Gb of sequence data. A later analysis re-analyzed previously published TCR beta repertoires from 600 to 850 donors and added high-resolution HLA genotyping to study TCR occurrence patterns. Typing coverage varied by locus: about 620-630 donors for A, B, C, DRB1 and DQB1; approximately 500 for DQA1; 606 for DPA1; roughly 450 for DPB1. Roughly five DR-DQ haplotypes were treated as single units for association and clustering because of strong linkage in the cohort. Both class I and class II loci were covered by HLA typing, at four-digit resolution. To predict cytomegalovirus infection status, the study brought together high-throughput TCR immunosequencing, statistical association of individual TCRs with disease status, and machine learning. The aim of the study was to test whether cataloging public T cell receptors could identify signatures of past pathogen exposure. To decide whether each TCR beta V gene segment behaved as functional or pseudogenic, an earlier analysis of fewer than 750 of the donors relied on high-throughput TCR beta sequencing. In a later genetic analysis, genome-wide SNP genotypes for 398 of the 666 donors were used, and that subset was treated as a discovery cohort. Donor age, sex, ethnicity and CMV serostatus were compiled together with the repertoire data. Every repertoire in the discovery cohort had been generated on one and the same sequencing platform. An early release covering roughly 600 HLA-typed donors comprised roughly 300 gigabases of sequencing data and around 85 million unique TCR sequences. Among the roughly 400 genotyped donors, roughly 80% belonged to the genetic ancestry cluster associated with self-reported Caucasian donors. Rather than drawing on any new phenotypic data, the later analysis identified candidate immune exposures from TCR beta sequences and the way those sequences occurred across donors. Using immunosequencing, the study profiled T cell repertoires from 640 or so subjects and related those repertoires to cytomegalovirus serostatus. Along with the approximately 650-subject first cohort, a separate validation cohort of over 90 different subjects was used. Across 398 genotyped donors of the cohort, an average of roughly 230,000 unique TCR beta nucleotide sequences per donor were sequenced, and 15% to 20% of those sequences were non-productive. Broad study findings and their caveats: Roughly 15 rarely observed V segments, including chromosome 9 orphons, were excluded from the earlier analysis of approximately 500 of the donors because counts were too low. Linkage disequilibrium might explain the correlated functional status among segregating V segments, but an unknown experimental factor could not be excluded. According to a later analysis, parvovirus B19, influenza, CMV and Epstein-Barr virus appeared linked to several top co-occurrence clusters. While some public TCRs were present in many individuals, most TCR sequences turned up only very rarely across donors. CMV serostatus was the only immune exposure information available for the cohort. Most CMV-associated TCR beta chains appeared to be HLA-restricted in a later analysis, and the HLA associations seemed to be driven largely by CMV exposure. A later genetic analysis associated a missense DCLRE1C variant with V-gene and J-gene trimming of TCR beta chains, and an independent cohort replicated the association. HLA typing was unavailable for some donors at each locus, so association tests used only the typed subset. According to a later analysis, TCR association rates differed among HLA loci, with DRB1 alleles showing the most associated TCRs and HLA-C alleles showing the fewest. The cohort was sequenced for TCR beta chains only, and without alpha or paired-chain data the features that could be detected were limited. At a false discovery rate of 0.05, a later analysis linked around 15,000 TCR beta sequences to specific HLA alleles. A further reported finding was that TCR beta sequences accurately predicted the HLA-A and HLA-B alleles for most subjects in the first cohort. Sequencing depth was assumed to be roughly uniform across donors in the presence/absence analyses, though that assumption may not hold. The sequencing pipeline was judged likely to have produced a cluster of highly shared sequence variants as a technical artifact. Compared with equally common non-associated chains, HLA-associated TCR beta chains in a later analysis were more clonally expanded and had lower generation probabilities. The classifier was reported to diagnose cytomegalovirus status with high specificity and sensitivity in both the original cohort and the validation cohort. When HLA alleles, especially DR and DQ, strongly co-occurred, attributing TCR associations to individual alleles was difficult. According to a later genetic analysis, donors in an Asian-associated ancestry cluster had fewer N-insertions in productive TCRs than the roughly 670-donor mean. It was suggested by the authors that the approach could potentially be generalized to other disease states and immunological phenotypes. In an earlier analysis of several hundred of the donors, most TCR beta V segments were observed in productive rearrangements about 87% or about 30% of the time, broadly matching IMGT annotations. The study listed 150 to 200 TCR beta chains as associated with cytomegalovirus. A few of the identified cytomegalovirus-associated TCR beta chains were confirmed in vitro to be specific for cytomegalovirus antigens.

Receptors were amplified or captured by the immunoSEQ multiplex PCR assay. A mixture of 60 forward primers for TCR Vbeta segments and 13 reverse primers for TCR Jbeta segments was used in the multiplex PCR. A multiplex PCR assay on genomic DNA amplified the CDR3 region of rearranged TCR beta genes. On the Illumina HiSeq System, the amplified TCR beta libraries were sequenced as 87-base-pair reads. The original methods were these. A later analysis counted 65 million to 90 million unique TCR beta chains across the 500 to 850 repertoires, and approximately 11 million of these chains were shared by at least two donors. Raw reads were error-corrected and collapsed into unique sequences with a nearest-neighbor algorithm that merged closely related sequences to remove PCR and sequencing errors. V, D and J gene segments were assigned by aligning CDR3 sequences to IMGT reference sequences. For a sequence to be retained, a match of at least six nucleotides to both a V gene segment and a J gene segment was required. A rearrangement counted as productive if the CDR3 had no stop codons and remained in frame with V and J, and every other rearrangement counted as non-productive. CDR3 was defined according to IMGT convention as the region running from the second conserved V-encoded cysteine to the conserved J-encoded phenylalanine. The earlier analysis of approximately 500 of the donors excluded sequences that lacked an unambiguous match to a single V gene segment. In an earlier analysis of about 590 of the donors, a V segment was called functional when productive rearrangements were above 56.7%, and segregating when the standard deviation between donors exceeded 5%. A statistical classification framework was developed to diagnose cytomegalovirus status using the catalog of TCR beta chain sequences. V and J gene assignment, in a later analysis, came from comparing TCR nucleotide sequences with IMGT/GENE-DB human TR gene sequences. In a later analysis, CDR3 sequences and most-parsimonious VDJ recombination scenarios were assigned using the TCRdist pipeline. A later analysis defined each TCR beta chain by its CDR3 amino acid sequence plus V-gene family, and excluded reads lacking a unique V-gene family. In a later analysis, 550 to 650 highly shared, low-generation-probability nucleotide sequences were removed to address suspected cross-contamination and a sequencing artifact. A later analysis calculated a clonal expansion index for each public chain from normalized within-repertoire ranks of inferred template counts. In a later analysis, generation probabilities were computed using a VDJ recombination model fitted to out-of-frame rearrangements, and the results were checked against IGoR. In a later analysis, hypergeometric tests were used to score TCR-TCR, TCR-HLA and TCR-CMV co-occurrence, with a repertoire-size bias correction applied to TCR pairs. False discovery rates were estimated in a later analysis by permuting HLA or CMV assignments 20 times. A later analysis grouped co-occurring TCRs with DBSCAN, adding TCRdist sequence similarity when clustering within HLA-allele-positive subsets. Co-occurrence clustering excluded repertoires with fewer than 30,000 or more than 120,000 public chains, plus five with anomalous nucleotide sharing. What TCRdb holds here is the immuneACCESS table cut down to in-frame rearrangements. Part of the clones is not present; checked against another copy, under half of the missing clones reflect an unresolved V gene, and the others are unexplained. The V and J calls and clone size are taken from that table; D and trimming were inferred from the DNA. In all, the sample holds approximately 110,000 clones, and 67% of those were seen once. 8% to 10% of the sample goes to the ten largest clones.

The sample holds a few counts of this clone. Its target antigen remains unknown. Per-base quality was not reported, and no clone a single base away is much larger than it. In total, roughly 710 healthy bone marrow donors made up the cohort. All cohort members were sampled while nominally healthy, although unrecorded immune exposures were likely present. The donor tested CMV seropositive, placing the donor among the 289 seropositive members of the cohort. A peripheral blood sample was provided by each donor, and peripheral blood mononuclear cells were used for TCR beta sequencing. The Qiagen DNeasy Blood Extraction Kit was used to extract genomic DNA from the blood cell samples. The clonotype comes from a man aged 18 to 30 in good health and CMV-seropositive. Sequenced input: PBMCs.

The CDR3: CASSLRTYRNTIYF. The nucleotides read TGTGCCAGCAGCTTGCGGACCTACAGGAACACCATATATTTT. This sequence uses TRBV5-6 and TRBJ1-3, and perhaps TRBD1 as D gene, on 5 matching bases. Trimming costs V 1 base and J 7 bases, and their ends lie 12 bases apart. The CDR3, cysteine through phenylalanine, is 14 amino acids long. Just the 42-base CDR3 DNA is kept, in frame starting at base 1. From a lookup of the germline V gene, CDR1 and CDR2 are SGHDT and YYEEEE. Here the CDR3 is joined to the reference TRBV5-6 and TRBJ1-3 genes, and the full variable domain is: DAGVTQSPTHLIKTRGQQVTLRCSPKSGHDTVSWYQQALGQGPQFIFQYYEEEERQRGNFPDRFSGHQFPNYSSELNVNALLLGDSALYLCASSLRTYRNTIYFGEGSWLTVV.